Reported below is one T cell receptor (beta chain). PCR amplification relied on 60 Vbeta primers (plus 13 Jbeta primers). Repertoires were generated with immunoSEQ multiplex PCR, while TCRdb's copy carries only in-frame clones and drops some. The sample carries 130,000 or so clones, roughly 84% recorded once. These data belong to a study of cytomegalovirus exposure and HLA in healthy donors. This CDR3 spans 14 amino acids. V dropped 6 bases and J dropped 0 bases, with 12 bases sitting between them. Germline-derived CDR1 and CDR2 are SGDLS and YYNGEE. This rearrangement joins TRBV9 to TRBJ1-1; D is unresolved. The sequenced material came from PBMCs. The origin of this receptor is a woman under 30 in good health and CMV-seropositive. As DNA, the CDR3 is TGTGCCAGCACCAAGACACCCATGAACACTGAAGCTTTCTTT. Translating it yields CASTKTPMNTEAFF.